This entry lists 14 T cell receptor beta chains sequenced from one sample in a study of regulatory T cells in long-lasting Graves disease. iRepertoire HTBI primers and Arm-PCR of CDR3 regions built TCR beta libraries. In TCRdb, the multiplex PCR reads were re-called with MiXCR into one record per CDR3 protein. The data contain roughly 500,000 distinct CDR3 sequences, around 21% of them singletons. Noted time point: persistent/refractory GD, antithyroid drugs over 5 years with positive TRAb. The TCR library used RNA extracted from PBMCs. The sequences come from peripheral blood mononuclear cells (PBMCs), collected when the disease was refractory, from a patient treated with antithyroid drugs. The receptors were sampled from a female donor with Graves disease.

At least ten counts were recorded for this clonotype. The CDR3 sequence: CAWSVDRGETQYF. CDR3 bases: TGTGCCTGGAGTGTGGACAGGGGGGAGACCCAGTACTTC. The chain employs TRBV30 and TRBJ2-5, with 10 bases aligning to TRBD1. CDR1 and CDR2 from the germline V gene are GTSNPN and SVGIG (reference sequence). This CDR3 has 13 amino acids. After removal of 0 bases from V and 5 bases from J, the junction contained 0 bases not matched to a gene. Variable domain in full (rest from reference TRBV30 and TRBJ2-5): SQTIHQWPATLVQPVGSPLSLECTVEGTSNPNLYWYRQAAGRGLQLLFYSVGIGQISSEVPQNLSASRPQDRQFILSSKKLLLSDSGFYLCAWSVDRGETQYFGPGTRLLVL.

The chain employs TRBV4-1 and TRBJ1-5; D unclear. Trimming stripped 0 bases from V and 6 bases from J, with 15 bases between. The V gene's germline CDR1 is MGHRA and CDR2 YSYEKL. The CDR3 runs 16 residues. The CDR3 DNA follows: TGCGCCAGCAGCCAAGAACCGGGAGTAGGGATTCAGCCCCAGCATTTT. Its protein product is CASSQEPGVGIQPQHF.

In regard to this clonotype: Possible read error: a much larger clone is one base away. The rearrangement uses TRBV5-1 and TRBJ1-1; D not certain. The CDR3 covers 13 residues. The V gene lost 0 bases and the J gene lost 6 bases, with 9 bases spanning the gap. The germline V gene encodes CDR1 SGHRS and CDR2 YFSETQ. The CDR3 coding sequence is TGCGCCAGCAGCTTGGATGCTAGCGCTGAAGCTTTCTTT. Its translation is CASSLDASAEAFF.

The table lists this clonotype with many counts. This rearrangement joins TRBV7-8 to TRBJ1-4, with 8 bases fitting TRBD1. CDR3 length: 15 amino acids. Losses at the gene ends were 5 bases for V and 7 bases for J; bases not matched to a gene: 9. Germline V gene lookup returns CDR1 SGHVS and CDR2 FQNEAQ. In nucleotides, the CDR3 is TGTGCCAGCAGCGGAAGGACAGGGCGTGGTGAAAAACTGTTTTTT. It specifies CASSGRTGRGEKLFF.

CDR3 DNA sequence: TGCAGTGCTAGAAGGACAGGTGCAACTAATGAAAAACTGTTTTTT. Protein: CSARRTGATNEKLFF. The rearrangement links TRBV20-1 to TRBJ1-4; 7 bases map to TRBD1. The CDR3 has 15 amino acids. V gave up 2 bases and J gave up 0 bases; unmatched junction bases: 3. Germline assignment: CDR1 DFQATT and CDR2 SNEGSKA (reference sequence).

This clonotype was counted between two and nine times. The chain combines TRBV20-1 with TRBJ2-7; 11 bases map to TRBD2. Germline-derived CDR1 and CDR2 are DFQATT and SNEGSKA (reference sequence). The junction had 5 bases not matched to a gene; V was cut back by 3 bases and J by 4 bases. The CDR3 consists of 14 residues. The CDR3 loop reads CSASPTSGEYEQYF. Written as DNA, the CDR3 is TGCAGTGCTAGTCCGACTAGCGGGGAGTACGAGCAGTACTTC.

This chain links TRBV27 with TRBJ2-3; 11 bases align to TRBD1. Germline CDR1 reads MNHEY; CDR2 reads SMNVEV (reference sequence). The CDR3 is made up of 16 amino acids. The V gene end was trimmed by 5 bases and the J gene end by 3 bases; junction bases not matched to a gene: 7. This chain's CDR3 is CASSTGTGGWTDTQYF. The CDR3 DNA sequence: TGTGCCAGCAGTACCGGGACAGGGGGGTGGACAGATACGCAGTATTTT.

The chain has TRBV19 and TRBJ1-5; 8 positions match TRBD1. V shed 7 bases, J shed 2 bases, and the junction held 10 bases outside the gene matches. Per germline, CDR1 LNHDA and CDR2 SQIVND (reference sequence). This CDR3 spans 16 amino acids. The CDR3 protein is CASKSPGQVRNQPQHF. CDR3 in DNA: TGTGCCAGTAAAAGTCCGGGACAGGTCCGCAATCAGCCCCAGCATTTT.

This clonotype has just a few counts. The rearrangement uses TRBV6-1 and TRBJ1-4, with D unclear. Per the germline V gene, CDR1 is MNHNS and CDR2 is SASEGT. This CDR3 comprises 16 residues. V lost 6 bases and J 0 bases, leaving 14 bases between the germline ends. CDR3 in DNA: TGTGCCAGCAGACCTATTTTCCAGGCAACTAATGAAAAACTGTTTTTT. Amino acid sequence: CASRPIFQATNEKLFF.

Comments on this clonotype: The CDR3 end shows no conserved phenylalanine or tryptophan, and so a read error is likely. The genes are TRBV20-1 and TRBJ1-1; D may be TRBD1 (6 bases). CDR1 DFQATT and CDR2 SNEGSKA come from the germline V gene (reference sequence). V was cut by 5 bases and J by 8 bases, with 21 bases left in between. CDR3 size: 14 residues. This CDR3 is CSADRLSDDSEAFL. Here the CDR3 DNA reads TGCAGTGCTGACAGGCTCTCGGACGATTCCGAAGCTTTCCTT.

V gene TRBV5-1 combines with J gene TRBJ2-1, with unresolved D. Trimming shortened V by 0 bases and J by 6 bases, and 7 bases separated the two germline ends. The CDR3 is 13 residues long. Germline CDR1 and CDR2: SGHRS and YFSETQ. The CDR3 loop is CASSLGPLNEQFF. The CDR3 DNA reads as TGCGCCAGCAGCTTGGGGCCTCTCAATGAGCAGTTCTTC.

This chain joins TRBV6-1 and TRBJ2-7, with a weak D call TRBD1 (6 bases). The CDR3 spans 14 residues. The V end lost 5 bases, the J end lost 6 bases, and 17 bases lay between the germline ends. Germline CDR1 MNHNS, CDR2 SASEGT. The CDR3 region has the DNA TGTGCCAGCAGTAGAGGGACACCTGAGAGCGAGCAGTACTTC. Protein sequence: CASSRGTPESEQYF.

In this sample, this clonotype turned up a few times. CDR3 bases: TGTGCCAGCAGCGCCGCCGGGACAAGAGGTTACGAGCAGTACTTC. Amino acids: CASSAAGTRGYEQYF. The rearrangement links TRBV7-2 to TRBJ2-7, with D maybe TRBD1 (6 bases). Germline assignment: CDR1 SGHTA and CDR2 FQGNSA. This CDR3 is built from 15 residues. V was trimmed by 5 bases and J by 4 bases, leaving 18 bases between them.

The chain is built from TRBV19 and TRBJ1-2, with 9 bases identical to TRBD1. CDR3 length: 14 amino acids. J lost 6 bases, V lost 6 bases, and 8 bases had no gene match. Germline CDR1 reads LNHDA; CDR2 reads SQIVND (reference sequence). Here the CDR3 DNA reads TGTGCCAGTAGGACAGGGGGAGGCTCGGATGGCTACACCTTC. Translation: CASRTGGGSDGYTF.